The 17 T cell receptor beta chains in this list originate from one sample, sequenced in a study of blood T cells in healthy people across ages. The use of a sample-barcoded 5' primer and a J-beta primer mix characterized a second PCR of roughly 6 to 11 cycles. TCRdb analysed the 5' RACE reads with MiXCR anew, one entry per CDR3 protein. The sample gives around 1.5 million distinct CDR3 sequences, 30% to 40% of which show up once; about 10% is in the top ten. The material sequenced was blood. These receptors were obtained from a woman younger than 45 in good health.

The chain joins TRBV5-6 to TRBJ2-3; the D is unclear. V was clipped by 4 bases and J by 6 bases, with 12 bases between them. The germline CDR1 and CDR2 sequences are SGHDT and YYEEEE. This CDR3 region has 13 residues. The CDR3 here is CASSTVSVDTQYF. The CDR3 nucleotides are TGTGCCAGCAGCACGGTGAGCGTCGATACGCAGTATTTT.

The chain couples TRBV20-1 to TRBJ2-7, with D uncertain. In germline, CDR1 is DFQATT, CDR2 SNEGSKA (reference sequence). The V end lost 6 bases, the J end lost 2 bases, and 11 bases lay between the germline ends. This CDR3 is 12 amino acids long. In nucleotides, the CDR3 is TGCAGTGCGGCTCTGGTGGCCTACGAGCAGTACTTC. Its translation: CSAALVAYEQYF.

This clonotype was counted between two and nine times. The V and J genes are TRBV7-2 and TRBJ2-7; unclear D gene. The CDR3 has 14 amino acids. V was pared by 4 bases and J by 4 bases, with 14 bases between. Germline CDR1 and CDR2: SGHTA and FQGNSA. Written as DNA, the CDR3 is TGTGCCAGCAGCTCCTTTATGCCCTTTTACGAGCAGTACTTC. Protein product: CASSSFMPFYEQYF.

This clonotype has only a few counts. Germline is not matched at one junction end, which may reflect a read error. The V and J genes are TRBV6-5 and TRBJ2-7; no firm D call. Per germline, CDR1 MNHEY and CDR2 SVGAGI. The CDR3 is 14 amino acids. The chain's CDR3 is CANSYSAGSYEQYF. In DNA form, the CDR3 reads TGTGCCAACAGTTACTCGGCTGGCTCCTACGAGCAGTACTTC.

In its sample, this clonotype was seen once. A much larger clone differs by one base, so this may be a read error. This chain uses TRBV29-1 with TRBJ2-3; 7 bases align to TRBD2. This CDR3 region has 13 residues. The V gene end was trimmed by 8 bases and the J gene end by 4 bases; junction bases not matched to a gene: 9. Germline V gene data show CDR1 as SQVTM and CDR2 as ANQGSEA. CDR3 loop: CSIAGLAADTQYF. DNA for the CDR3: TGCAGCATTGCGGGGCTAGCGGCAGATACGCAGTATTTT.

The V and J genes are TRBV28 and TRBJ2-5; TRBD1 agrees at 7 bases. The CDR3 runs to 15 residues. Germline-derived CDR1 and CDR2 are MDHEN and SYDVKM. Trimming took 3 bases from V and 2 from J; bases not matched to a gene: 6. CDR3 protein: CASSFQGQAQETQYF. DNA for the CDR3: TGTGCCAGCAGTTTCCAAGGACAGGCGCAAGAGACCCAGTACTTC.

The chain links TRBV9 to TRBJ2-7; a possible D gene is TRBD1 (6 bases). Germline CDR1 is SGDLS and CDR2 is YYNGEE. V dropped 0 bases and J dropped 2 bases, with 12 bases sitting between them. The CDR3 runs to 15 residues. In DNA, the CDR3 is TGTGCCAGCAGCGTAGGGTTTGAGGGGGCCTACGAGCAGTACTTC. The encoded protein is CASSVGFEGAYEQYF.

Here the CDR3 reads CASSQDFTGTLNYGYTF. The CDR3 bases are TGCGCCAGCAGCCAAGATTTTACGGGTACTCTTAACTATGGCTACACCTTC. The chain uses TRBV4-1 and TRBJ1-2; D unclear. The CDR3 spans 17 residues. V dropped 0 bases and J dropped 1 base, with 15 bases sitting between them. Germline CDR1 MGHRA, CDR2 YSYEKL.

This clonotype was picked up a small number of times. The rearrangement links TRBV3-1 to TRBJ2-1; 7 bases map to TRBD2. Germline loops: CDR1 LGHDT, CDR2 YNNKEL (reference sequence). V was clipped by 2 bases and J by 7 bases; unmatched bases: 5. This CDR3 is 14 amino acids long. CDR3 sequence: CASSQTSERNEQFF. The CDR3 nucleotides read TGTGCCAGCAGCCAAACTAGCGAAAGGAATGAGCAGTTCTTC.

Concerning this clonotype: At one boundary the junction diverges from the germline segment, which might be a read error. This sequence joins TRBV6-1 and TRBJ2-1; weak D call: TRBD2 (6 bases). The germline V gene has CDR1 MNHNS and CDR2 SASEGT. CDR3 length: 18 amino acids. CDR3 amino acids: CASTGVFAGRTSYSEQFF. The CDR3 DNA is TGTGCCAGCACGGGGGTGTTCGCGGGGAGGACGTCCTACAGTGAGCAGTTCTTC.

CDR3 sequence (DNA): TGTGCCAGCAGCTTAGCTGGTAGCGGGAGCGAGCAGTACTTC. Translation: CASSLAGSGSEQYF. The chain is built from TRBV7-2 and TRBJ2-7, with 9 bases aligning to TRBD2. The CDR3 spans 14 residues. The J segment lost 6 bases and the V segment lost 0 bases, leaving 3 bases of the junction unmatched. The germline V gene has CDR1 SGHTA and CDR2 FQGNSA.

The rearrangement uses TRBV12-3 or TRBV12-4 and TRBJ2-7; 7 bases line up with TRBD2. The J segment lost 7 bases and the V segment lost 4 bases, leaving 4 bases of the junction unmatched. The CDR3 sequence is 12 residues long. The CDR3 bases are TGTGCCAGCAGTTGGGGTAGCGGGGAGCAGTACTTC. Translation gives CASSWGSGEQYF.

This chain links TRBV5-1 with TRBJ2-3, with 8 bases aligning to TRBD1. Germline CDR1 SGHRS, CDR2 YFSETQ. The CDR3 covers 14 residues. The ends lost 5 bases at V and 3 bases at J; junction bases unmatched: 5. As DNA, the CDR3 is TGCGCCAGCAGTAGGCAGGGGGCAACAGATACGCAGTATTTT. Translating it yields CASSRQGATDTQYF.

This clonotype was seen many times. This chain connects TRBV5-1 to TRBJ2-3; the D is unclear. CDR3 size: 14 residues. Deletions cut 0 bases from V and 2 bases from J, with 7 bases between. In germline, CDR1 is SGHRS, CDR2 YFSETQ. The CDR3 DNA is TGCGCCAGCAGCTTGGATCACTTCACAGATACGCAGTATTTT. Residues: CASSLDHFTDTQYF.

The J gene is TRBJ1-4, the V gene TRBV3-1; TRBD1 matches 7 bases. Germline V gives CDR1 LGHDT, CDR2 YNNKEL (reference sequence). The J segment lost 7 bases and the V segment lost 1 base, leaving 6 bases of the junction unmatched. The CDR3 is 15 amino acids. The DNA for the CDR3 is TGTGCCAGCAGCCAAGGTGCAGGGGGAAGTGAAAAACTGTTTTTT. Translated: CASSQGAGGSEKLFF.

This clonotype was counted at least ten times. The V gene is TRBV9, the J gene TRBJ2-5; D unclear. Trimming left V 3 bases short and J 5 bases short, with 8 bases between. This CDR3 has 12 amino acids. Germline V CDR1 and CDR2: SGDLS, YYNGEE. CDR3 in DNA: TGTGCCAGCAGCGCCACCGGCGAGACCCAGTACTTC. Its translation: CASSATGETQYF. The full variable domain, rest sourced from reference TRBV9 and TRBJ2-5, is DSGVTQTPKHLITATGQRVTLRCSPRSGDLSVYWYQQSLDQGLQFLIQYYNGEERAKGNILERFSAQQFPDLHSELNLSSLELGDSALYFCASSATGETQYFGPGTRLLVL.

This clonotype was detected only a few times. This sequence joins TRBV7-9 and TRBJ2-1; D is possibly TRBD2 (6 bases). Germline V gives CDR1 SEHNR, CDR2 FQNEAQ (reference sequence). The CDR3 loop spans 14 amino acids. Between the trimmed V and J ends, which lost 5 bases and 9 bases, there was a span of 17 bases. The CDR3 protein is CASSPGLPALEQFF. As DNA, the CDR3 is TGTGCCAGCAGCCCGGGACTGCCTGCGCTTGAGCAGTTCTTC.